This TCR beta chain originates from a study of blood T cell repertoires in COVID-19 (dated by TCRdb to the early 2020s). A note on the overall study: Samples from collaborators originated in the United States, Italy and Spain and spanned both the acute and convalescent phases of COVID-19. The material from the prospective study consisted of cDNA or gDNA derived from T cells, B-cell-depleted T cells, or PBMCs. Deeply sampled blood TCRbeta repertoires from subjects exposed to, actively infected with, or recovered from COVID-19 were included in the dataset. The repertoires were released in a freely available public database intended as a resource for research on the immune response to SARS-CoV-2. The samples were drawn from two sources: the first 160 participants of the ongoing ImmuneRACE study, and some 1,300 subjects contributed by 6 global collaborators. The sample metadata nearly always contained a de-identified subject ID, COVID-19 status, age in years and sex. Where available, HLA class I and class II types were obtained from metadata supplied by the sample provider rather than from assay-based typing. Broader findings and caveats from the paper: How much clinical and demographic metadata was included differed by source and by participant, and the metadata was provided uncurated.

TCRbeta CDR3 regions were amplified from genomic DNA by means of the immunoSEQ Assay, a bias-controlled multiplex PCR. Regarding the original processing steps: The number of nucleated cells in each sample was estimated by amplification of reference gene primers within the assay. To quantify the absolute abundance of each unique TCRbeta CDR3 rearrangement, sequence reads were collapsed and filtered. For each sample, productive Simpson clonality was calculated as the square root of Simpson's diversity index across productive rearrangements. TCRdb carries this immuneACCESS record with in-frame sequences only. Its versions omit some clonotypes, under half of them owing to an unresolved V gene in the studies checked, with the rest unexplained. The D gene and trimming were derived from the DNA, and the V and J assignments and clone size from that table. The table for this sample lists about 140,000 clones; about 82% of them were counted only once. In total, the top ten clones hold 2.5% to 3% of the sample.

From the germline V gene, CDR1 is SNHLY and CDR2 is FYNNEI. V is reduced by 6 bases and J by 2 bases, leaving a spacing of 10 bases between them. The CDR3, from cysteine to phenylalanine, totals 14 residues. Only CDR3 DNA is held: 42 bases, read in frame from base 1. Whole blood was collected in K2EDTA tubes by collaborating institutions according to the institutions' own protocols. For TCRbeta analysis, collaborators shipped samples as frozen whole blood, isolated PBMCs, or DNA extracted from either of those sample types. For this clone: It lacks a known antigen. Base qualities are not provided; no much larger clone lies one nucleotide away.

The V and J segments used are TRBV2 and TRBJ2-2, and perhaps TRBD1 as D gene, on 6 matching bases. The source of this sequence is a man aged 45-60 years with acute or convalescent COVID-19. The material sequenced was peripheral blood. The DNA sequence reads TGTGCCAGCAGGCAGACAGGAAACACCGGGGAGCTGTTTTTT. Its protein is CASRQTGNTGELFF.